These 14 T cell receptor beta chains originate from one sample sequenced in a study of T-cell memory formation after mild COVID-19. TCRdb reanalysed the 5' RACE reads using MiXCR and keeps one entry per CDR3 protein. Of about 40,000 distinct CDR3 sequences listed, roughly 6.1% are singletons. Sequencing was carried out using PBMCs or a T cell subset sorted from them (not recorded which). The receptors here all came from an adult who had mild COVID-19 (a few samples of this study predate the infection). Cell type and time point are not known.

In this sample, this clonotype turned up a few times. The rearrangement uses TRBV6-6 and TRBJ1-1; 7 bases are a match to TRBD1. The CDR3 is 16 residues long. CDR1 is MNHNY and CDR2 is SVGAGI in the germline V gene (reference sequence). With V trimmed by 6 bases and J by 3 bases, 13 bases remained unmatched. The CDR3 loop reads CASRPRDRVTDTEAFF. For the CDR3, the DNA is TGTGCCAGCAGACCCCGAGACAGGGTGACGGACACTGAAGCTTTCTTT.

This chain connects TRBV9 to TRBJ2-1, with D hard to call. Germline V gene lookup returns CDR1 SGDLS and CDR2 YYNGEE. The CDR3 has 13 residues. V was clipped by 0 bases and J by 8 bases, with 9 bases between them. CDR3 DNA sequence: TGTGCCAGCAGCGTAGGGGTTAGCCATGAGCAGTTCTTC. It encodes CASSVGVSHEQFF.

This clonotype was counted ten times or more. For the CDR3, the DNA is TGTGCCAGCTCGCCCACTAGATCTACAGATACGCAGTATTTT. It is translated as CASSPTRSTDTQYF. This rearrangement joins TRBV18 to TRBJ2-3; perhaps TRBD2 as D (5 bases). The V gene's germline CDR1 is KGHSH and CDR2 LQKENI. V shed 6 bases and J shed 3 bases, with 13 bases lying between them. The CDR3 loop spans 14 amino acids.

The chain combines TRBV30 with TRBJ1-5; perhaps TRBD1 as D (6 bases). Germline CDR1 GTSNPN, CDR2 SVGIG (reference sequence). The ends were cut back, 0 bases at V and 7 bases at J, with 10 bases in the middle. CDR3 size: 13 residues. DNA of the CDR3: TGTGCCTGGAGTGTACAGGGAGGCCAGCCCCAGCATTTT. Translated: CAWSVQGGQPQHF.

This clonotype was seen repeatedly, ten times or more. The CDR3 nucleotides are TGTGCCAGCAACCAGTTAGCGGGCACAGATACGCAGTATTTT. It is translated as CASNQLAGTDTQYF. The J gene is TRBJ2-3, the V gene TRBV7-2; possible D gene TRBD2, 6 bases. Deletions cut 7 bases from V and 1 base from J, with 12 bases between. Germline V gives CDR1 SGHTA, CDR2 FQGNSA. This CDR3 has 14 residues. Supplemented by reference TRBV7-2 and TRBJ2-3, the full variable domain reads GAGVSQSPSNKVTEKGKDVELRCDPISGHTALYWYRQSLGQGLEFLIYFQGNSAPDKSGLPSDRFSAERTGGSVSTLTIQRTQQEDSAVYLCASNQLAGTDTQYFGPGTRLTVL.

This clonotype appeared a few times. The rearrangement uses TRBV14 and TRBJ2-6; D gene unclear. V lost 1 base and J 3 bases, leaving 7 bases between the germline ends. Germline CDR1 reads SGHDN; CDR2 reads FVKESK. CDR3 length: 15 residues. The chain's CDR3 is CASSQVGGGANVLTF. The CDR3 DNA reads as TGTGCCAGCAGCCAAGTAGGCGGTGGGGCCAACGTCCTGACTTTC.

This clonotype was counted a few times. The J gene is TRBJ1-1, the V gene TRBV5-1; TRBD1 matches at 8 bases. The V gene's germline CDR1 is SGHRS and CDR2 YFSETQ. This CDR3 spans 16 amino acids. Losses at the gene ends were 2 bases for V and 0 bases for J; bases not matched to a gene: 6. DNA for the CDR3: TGCGCCAGCAGCTTTGCCCCGGGACAGGTGAACACTGAAGCTTTCTTT. It encodes CASSFAPGQVNTEAFF.

The rearrangement uses TRBV15 and TRBJ2-3; D might be TRBD2 (5 bases). The V end was cut by 3 bases, the J end by 3 bases, with 10 bases between. The CDR3 length is 14 residues. Germline V gene data show CDR1 as LNHNV and CDR2 as YYDKDF (reference sequence). Here the CDR3 reads CATSSGEWTDTQYF. In DNA form, the CDR3 reads TGTGCCACCAGCAGTGGGGAGTGGACAGATACGCAGTATTTT.

This clonotype was found a few times. The chain joins TRBV27 to TRBJ2-7, with a possible D match to TRBD1 (6 bases). Trimming cost V 6 bases and J 3 bases, with 15 bases left between them. Per germline, CDR1 MNHEY and CDR2 SMNVEV (reference sequence). The length of the CDR3 is 14 residues. CDR3 loop: CASRGTGLGYEQYF. The CDR3 region has the DNA TGTGCCAGCAGGGGAACAGGGTTGGGCTACGAGCAGTACTTC.

This clonotype has a count of ten or more. The V call is TRBV7-6, the J call TRBJ2-5; D possibly corresponds to TRBD2 (6 bases). Trimming removed 8 bases from V and 4 bases from J, with 11 bases in between. The CDR3 has 12 residues. Germline lookup yields CDR1 SGHVS and CDR2 FNYEAQ. DNA for the CDR3: TGTGCCAGCGGGAGGAGGCCAGAGACCCAGTACTTC. This codes for CASGRRPETQYF.

This clonotype showed up many times. The chain recombines TRBV5-8 with TRBJ1-2; possibly TRBD1 for D (6 bases). Between the trimmed V and J ends, which lost 2 bases and 11 bases, there was a span of 16 bases. Germline-derived CDR1 and CDR2 are SGHTS and YDEGEE. There are 13 residues in the CDR3. The CDR3 coding sequence is TGTGCCAGCAGCTTTCCGGGAGGGGGAAAGTACACCTTC. Translated, it gives CASSFPGGGKYTF.

This chain uses TRBV20-1 with TRBJ2-3; 10 positions match TRBD2. The CDR3 contains 17 residues. Germline V gives CDR1 DFQATT, CDR2 SNEGSKA (reference sequence). V was clipped by 1 base and J by 2 bases; unmatched bases: 9. The CDR3 sequence is CSARAPLAGAHTDTQYF. Here the CDR3 DNA reads TGCAGTGCTAGAGCCCCCCTAGCGGGGGCTCACACAGATACGCAGTATTTT.

The V and J genes are TRBV9 and TRBJ2-5, with TRBD1 matching 8 bases. V shed 0 bases and J 2 bases; nucleotides not matched to a gene: 3. The CDR3 runs to 15 residues. Germline loops: CDR1 SGDLS, CDR2 YYNGEE. CDR3: CASSVGTGGQETQYF. The CDR3 nucleotides read TGTGCCAGCAGCGTAGGCACAGGGGGACAAGAGACCCAGTACTTC.

This clonotype has only a few counts. This rearrangement joins TRBV6-5 to TRBJ1-5; no clear D. The length of the CDR3 is 13 residues. Trimming took off 2 bases at V and 7 bases at J, with 9 bases between the two ends. Germline V gives CDR1 MNHEY, CDR2 SVGAGI. Here the CDR3 DNA reads TGTGCCAGCAGTTACGATTTGGGACAGCCCCAGCATTTT. As protein: CASSYDLGQPQHF.